The 30 T cell receptor beta chains presented below share a single source sample, sequenced in a study of cytomegalovirus exposure and HLA in healthy donors. Some clones are missing from TCRdb's copy, which holds only in-frame ones; the method was immunoSEQ multiplex PCR. The top ten clones hold around 1.1% of a sample with tens of thousands of clones, 80% to 95% of them seen once. Sequenced sample: PBMCs. These receptors came from a woman aged 30 to 39 in good health and CMV-seropositive.

The chain couples TRBV5-1 to TRBJ2-1, with D perhaps matching TRBD2 (5 bases). The CDR3 loop spans 15 amino acids. Trimming left V 4 bases short and J 8 bases short, with 19 bases between. Looked up from germline, CDR1 is SGHRS and CDR2 is YFSETQ. The CDR3: CASSRDYPPSDEQFF. The CDR3 DNA reads as TGCGCCAGCAGCCGAGACTACCCCCCCTCGGATGAGCAGTTCTTC.

The chain recombines TRBV12-5 with TRBJ2-7; D unclear. Per the germline V gene, CDR1 is LGHNT and CDR2 is FRNRAP. CDR3 length: 16 amino acids. The V gene lost 2 bases and the J gene lost 7 bases, with 21 bases spanning the gap. The CDR3 DNA is TGTGCTAGTGGTTTGTACCTGCCAGGTCTGGATGGGGAGCAGTACTTC. Translated, it gives CASGLYLPGLDGEQYF. The entire variable domain, with the rest obtained from reference TRBV12-5 and TRBJ2-7, is as follows: DARVTQTPRHKVTEMGQEVTMRCQPILGHNTVFWYRQTMMQGLELLAYFRNRAPLDDSGMPKDRFSAEMPDATLATLKIQPSEPRDSAVYFCASGLYLPGLDGEQYFGPGTRLTVT.

The chain recombines TRBV5-6 with TRBJ2-7; D possibly corresponds to TRBD1 (5 bases). CDR3 size: 16 residues. The V gene's germline CDR1 is SGHDT and CDR2 YYEEEE. V was pared by 0 bases and J by 0 bases, with 13 bases between. The CDR3 bases are TGTGCCAGCAGCTTGGCAGGGATAAGTGGCTCCTACGAGCAGTACTTC. Residues: CASSLAGISGSYEQYF.

The chain employs TRBV7-2 and TRBJ2-3, with 8 nucleotides matching TRBD1. The V segment lost 5 bases and the J segment 1 base; nucleotides outside the gene matches: 2. The CDR3 consists of 14 residues. Per the germline V gene, CDR1 is SGHTA and CDR2 is FQGNSA. CDR3 residues: CASSPDRGTDTQYF. The CDR3 DNA follows: TGTGCCAGCAGCCCGGACAGGGGCACAGATACGCAGTATTTT.

This chain joins TRBV6-1 and TRBJ1-5, with TRBD1 matching over 7 bases. J lost 7 bases, V lost 4 bases, and 7 bases had no gene match. The CDR3 is 14 residues long. Germline lookup yields CDR1 MNHNS and CDR2 SASEGT. In DNA form, the CDR3 reads TGTGCCAGCAGTGTTGACAGGGTGGCACAGCCCCAGCATTTT. Its translation is CASSVDRVAQPQHF.

Turning to this clone: Other DNA variants within this sample encode the same CDR3. This sequence joins TRBV25-1 and TRBJ1-1, with D hard to call. The CDR3 is 14 residues long. The germline V and J ends were trimmed by 2 bases and 0 bases, with 7 bases remaining between them. CDR1 is MGHDK and CDR2 is SYGVNS in the germline V gene. CDR3 sequence (DNA): TGTGCCAGCAGTGAAACGGGAATGAACACTGAAGCTTTCTTT. Protein sequence: CASSETGMNTEAFF.

The rearrangement links TRBV6-6 to TRBJ1-5; TRBD1 matches at 7 bases. J was trimmed by 4 bases and V by 9 bases; bases with no gene match: 6. This CDR3 is built from 13 residues. Germline CDR1 MNHNY, CDR2 SVGAGI (reference sequence). The CDR3 coding sequence is TGTGCCAGGCGAACAGGGGTAAATCAGCCCCAGCATTTT. The encoded protein is CARRTGVNQPQHF.

The J gene is TRBJ2-1, the V gene TRBV7-8, with D tentatively TRBD1 (6 bases). Trimming shortened V by 5 bases and J by 4 bases, and 15 bases separated the two germline ends. This CDR3 comprises 15 residues. CDR1 SGHVS and CDR2 FQNEAQ come from the germline V gene. CDR3 in DNA: TGTGCCAGCAGCCCTGGCAGGGGCTGGTACAATGAGCAGTTCTTC. Residues: CASSPGRGWYNEQFF.

V and J are TRBV28 and TRBJ1-2; the D gene is possibly TRBD1 (6 bases). Looked up from germline, CDR1 is MDHEN and CDR2 is SYDVKM. The CDR3 length is 12 residues. V was pared by 5 bases and J by 9 bases, with 13 bases between. The CDR3 is CASSQGLISYTF. The CDR3 bases are TGTGCCAGCAGTCAGGGGTTGATTAGCTACACCTTC.

The V and J genes are TRBV6-6 and TRBJ2-1; TRBD1 matches 9 bases. Germline V gives CDR1 MNHNY, CDR2 SVGAGI (reference sequence). CDR3 length: 16 amino acids. V dropped 6 bases and J dropped 2; count of bases not matched to a gene: 8. The CDR3 region is CASRGGDRAPYNEQFF. The CDR3 coding sequence is TGTGCCAGCAGAGGAGGGGACAGGGCCCCCTACAATGAGCAGTTCTTC.

This sequence joins TRBV7-6 and TRBJ1-5, with a tentative D call TRBD1 (5 bases). Deletions cut 5 bases from V and 1 base from J, with 9 bases between. The germline gives CDR1 SGHVS, CDR2 FNYEAQ. This CDR3 comprises 14 residues. The CDR3, as DNA: TGTGCCAGCAGCGAACAGGAGAGCAATCAGCCCCAGCATTTT. Translating gives CASSEQESNQPQHF.

The gene calls are TRBV2 and TRBJ2-1; D is perhaps TRBD2 (5 bases). V was pared by 10 bases and J by 2 bases, with 15 bases between. The CDR3 is 14 amino acids. Germline-derived CDR1 and CDR2 are SNHLY and FYNNEI. The DNA for the CDR3 is TGTGCCACCTACCGCCTGGAGGCCTACAATGAGCAGTTCTTC. Translated: CATYRLEAYNEQFF.

In its sample, this clone was seen once. The J gene is TRBJ1-2, the V gene TRBV9, with D maybe TRBD1 (5 bases). V was pared by 0 bases and J by 8 bases, with 20 bases between. The CDR3 sequence is 16 residues long. Germline assignment: CDR1 SGDLS and CDR2 YYNGEE. The CDR3 coding sequence is TGTGCCAGCAGCGTAGAGGGACTTGTATTCCCTGAAGGCTACACCTTC. This encodes CASSVEGLVFPEGYTF.

This clone came up once. The V and J genes are TRBV28 and TRBJ1-1; 7 positions match TRBD1. Looked up from germline, CDR1 is MDHEN and CDR2 is SYDVKM. With V trimmed by 8 bases and J by 0 bases, 9 bases remained unmatched. The CDR3 covers 15 residues. The CDR3 DNA follows: TGTGCCAGCCCTTCGGACAGGCAACTGAACACTGAAGCTTTCTTT. Protein sequence: CASPSDRQLNTEAFF.

V and J are TRBV18 and TRBJ2-2, with 8 bases that match TRBD2. This CDR3 region has 15 residues. Trimming cost V 4 bases and J 4 bases; bases outside gene matches: 5. Germline V CDR1 and CDR2: KGHSH, LQKENI. The CDR3 sequence is CASSLNREGTGELFF. The CDR3 bases are TGTGCCAGCTCACTAAACCGGGAGGGCACCGGGGAGCTGTTTTTT.

Regarding this clone: The same CDR3 arises from other DNA sequences in this sample as well. The chain recombines TRBV10-1 with TRBJ2-1; TRBD2 aligns across 13 bases. Germline assignment: CDR1 WNHNN and CDR2 SYGVQD (reference sequence). Germline trimming cut 0 bases from V and 4 bases from J; bases unmatched to any gene: 0. This CDR3 has 16 amino acids. The CDR3 reads CASSESGLAGYNEQFF. The CDR3 region has the DNA TGCGCCAGCAGTGAGTCGGGACTAGCGGGATACAATGAGCAGTTCTTC.

The chain recombines TRBV7-7 with TRBJ2-1; D not certain. Between the trimmed V and J ends, which lost 3 bases and 2 bases, there was a span of 14 bases. The germline V gene has CDR1 SSHAT and CDR2 FNYEAQ (reference sequence). The CDR3 runs 16 residues. The chain's CDR3 is CASSLRQPATYNEQFF. CDR3 nucleotides: TGTGCCAGCAGCTTGAGGCAACCGGCCACCTACAATGAGCAGTTCTTC.

This clone showed up just once. V usage is TRBV7-2 and J usage is TRBJ1-2; D possibly corresponds to TRBD1 (5 bases). The CDR3 consists of 16 residues. Trimming shortened V by 1 base and J by 4 bases, and 16 bases separated the two germline ends. The germline V gene has CDR1 SGHTA and CDR2 FQGNSA. CDR3 DNA: TGTGCCAGCAGCTTAGTTCCCCCAGGGCGGAGCTATGGCTACACCTTC. As protein: CASSLVPPGRSYGYTF.

CDR3 sequence: CASSEALRGGADTQYF. Written as DNA, the CDR3 is TGTGCCAGCAGTGAAGCGCTTCGGGGAGGTGCAGATACGCAGTATTTT. The V and J genes are TRBV2 and TRBJ2-3; a possible D gene is TRBD2 (6 bases). V was trimmed by 0 bases and J by 4 bases, leaving 14 bases between them. Germline-derived CDR1 and CDR2 are SNHLY and FYNNEI. The CDR3 runs to 16 residues.

The rearrangement links TRBV27 to TRBJ2-7, with 9 bases matching TRBD1. CDR1 and CDR2 (germline): MNHEY, SMNVEV (reference sequence). J was trimmed by 1 base and V by 6 bases; bases with no gene match: 13. The CDR3 length is 17 residues. The DNA for the CDR3 is TGTGCCAGCAGCCCTGGGACAGGGCGAGGCATTTCCTACGAGCAGTACTTC. Translating it yields CASSPGTGRGISYEQYF.

V and J are TRBV28 and TRBJ2-7, with TRBD1 as a possible D gene (5 bases). The CDR3 runs to 15 residues. Germline CDR1 and CDR2: MDHEN and SYDVKM. V was pared by 6 bases and J by 1 base, with 16 bases between. The CDR3 sequence: CASSSMDTQSYEQYF. CDR3 sequence (DNA): TGTGCCAGCAGCTCCATGGACACGCAGTCCTACGAGCAGTACTTC.

To note about this clone: One end of the junction is discordant with germline, which a read error may explain. This sequence joins TRBV29-1 and TRBJ1-5; the D gene is possibly TRBD1 (6 bases). In germline, CDR1 is SQVTM, CDR2 ANQGSEA. The CDR3 is 18 residues long. The chain's CDR3 is CSVEVGAGELYSNQPQHF. Written as DNA, the CDR3 is TGCAGCGTGGAAGTGGGTGCAGGGGAACTATATAGCAATCAGCCCCAGCATTTT.

This rearrangement joins TRBV2 to TRBJ1-3, with TRBD1 identical over 8 bases. The germline V gene encodes CDR1 SNHLY and CDR2 FYNNEI. The V and J ends lost 7 bases and 0 bases, in that order; junction bases with no gene match: 5. This CDR3 contains 15 residues. The CDR3 DNA reads TGTGCCAGCAATAAGGACAGGGCCTCTGGAAACACCATATATTTT. It specifies CASNKDRASGNTIYF.

The chain joins TRBV4-1 to TRBJ1-1; D may be TRBD1 (5 bases). V shed 1 base and J shed 1 base, with 10 bases lying between them. CDR3 size: 15 residues. Germline V gives CDR1 MGHRA, CDR2 YSYEKL. CDR3 bases: TGCGCCAGCAGCCAAGTGGGTAGGGGGAACACTGAAGCTTTCTTT. Translating it yields CASSQVGRGNTEAFF.

V is TRBV9 and J is TRBJ2-2; TRBD2 is a possible D gene (7 bases). The CDR3 is made up of 17 amino acids. Germline V lookup: CDR1 SGDLS, CDR2 YYNGEE. Trimming stripped 3 bases from V and 2 bases from J, with 17 bases between. This CDR3 is CASSARGGGYNTGELFF. The CDR3 nucleotides read TGTGCCAGCAGCGCCCGAGGGGGAGGGTACAACACCGGGGAGCTGTTTTTT. Complete variable domain (other parts from reference TRBV9 and TRBJ2-2): DSGVTQTPKHLITATGQRVTLRCSPRSGDLSVYWYQQSLDQGLQFLIQYYNGEERAKGNILERFSAQQFPDLHSELNLSSLELGDSALYFCASSARGGGYNTGELFFGEGSRLTVL.

CDR3 sequence: CASSAGQAYGYTF. CDR3 bases: TGTGCCAGCAGCGCCGGACAGGCCTATGGCTACACCTTC. This chain uses TRBV9 with TRBJ1-2, with 7 bases identical to TRBD1. In germline, CDR1 is SGDLS, CDR2 YYNGEE. There are 13 residues in the CDR3. The ends lost 3 bases at V and 4 bases at J; junction bases unmatched: 3.

The V call is TRBV28, the J call TRBJ2-1; TRBD2 agrees at 8 bases. Germline V CDR1 and CDR2: MDHEN, SYDVKM. The ends lost 5 bases at V and 0 bases at J; junction bases unmatched: 3. The CDR3 is 15 amino acids. DNA of the CDR3: TGTGCCAGCAGTAGACTAGCGTCCTCCTACAATGAGCAGTTCTTC. Its translation: CASSRLASSYNEQFF.

V is TRBV5-4 and J is TRBJ2-2; a possible D gene is TRBD2 (6 bases). Germline lookup yields CDR1 SGHNT and CDR2 YYREEE (reference sequence). The length of the CDR3 is 15 residues. V lost 2 bases and J lost 6, with 14 bases in between. The CDR3 sequence is CASSFGRDLPGELFF. CDR3 DNA sequence: TGTGCCAGCAGCTTTGGGCGGGACCTTCCCGGGGAGCTGTTTTTT.

The chain links TRBV19 to TRBJ1-2; the match to TRBD1 covers 7 bases. J lost 8 bases, V lost 6 bases, and 6 bases had no gene match. Germline V gene lookup returns CDR1 LNHDA and CDR2 SQIVND (reference sequence). The CDR3 loop spans 12 amino acids. This chain's CDR3 is CASRGTAKGYTF. The CDR3 DNA follows: TGTGCCAGTAGGGGGACAGCAAAAGGCTACACCTTC.

This clone occurred once. The J gene is TRBJ2-5, the V gene TRBV6-6, with a possible D match to TRBD2 (5 bases). CDR1 and CDR2 (germline): MNHNY, SVGAGI (reference sequence). Trimming shortened V by 6 bases and J by 4 bases, and 12 bases separated the two germline ends. This CDR3 contains 13 residues. CDR3 region: CASSGVAIETQYF. The DNA for the CDR3 is TGTGCCAGCAGCGGCGTAGCGATAGAGACCCAGTACTTC.